The clone carrying this T cell receptor beta chain was found a few times. The V end lost 3 bases, the J end lost 2 bases, and 11 bases lay between the germline ends. Germline-derived CDR1 and CDR2 are LNHDA and SQIVND (reference sequence). CDR3 size: 14 residues. The data were taken from a study of human T cells and chemical hapten exposure. The sample's time point: patch test 1, 2 weeks after DPC sensitization. Treatment denoted: therapeutic diphenylcyclopropenone sensitization with weekly scalp DPC. TCRdb redid the calling of the RACE reads with MiXCR, one entry per CDR3 protein. The top ten hold under 4.5% of the sample, which has approximately 100,000 distinct CDR3 sequences, approximately 10% seen once.

The TCR comes from a woman in her thirties or forties with alopecia areata. Some clones in this sample may be carry-over from other donors' samples. Specimen: whole blood, collected in connection with sensitization to the hapten diphenylcyclopropenone (DPC). The chain is built from TRBV19 and TRBJ2-7; no clear D gene. The CDR3 region has the DNA TGTGCCAGTAGTATGGAGTTCCCAACCTACGAGCAGTACTTC. Translated, it gives CASSMEFPTYEQYF.